The 25 T cell receptor beta chains below were found in one sample sequenced in a study of response to subunit inactivated influenza vaccine. TCRdb re-called the RT-PCR reads with MiXCR, one entry per CDR3 protein. The sample includes about 620,000 distinct CDR3 sequences, roughly 12% of them seen just once. The same sample was also used in a study of T cells expressing NK-cell markers. As reported in that work: In generating TCR beta cDNA, 5'RACE template switching with UMIs was used.

This sample comprised PBMCs from blood, obtained on the day of vaccination. The receptors shown here come from a man in his fifties or sixties who received an inactivated influenza vaccine.

This rearrangement joins TRBV18 to TRBJ1-1; D unresolved. The germline V gene has CDR1 KGHSH and CDR2 LQKENI. V lost 6 bases to trimming and J lost 1 base, with 12 bases between them. The CDR3 sequence is 14 residues long. The CDR3 protein is CASSHSRRNTEAFF. For the CDR3, the DNA is TGTGCCAGCTCCCACAGTCGGAGGAACACTGAAGCTTTCTTT.

This clonotype was seen a handful of times. The chain has TRBV11-1 and TRBJ2-2; D is perhaps TRBD1 (6 bases). The CDR3 is made up of 12 amino acids. Trimming cost V 0 bases and J 14 bases, with 10 bases left between them. The germline V gene encodes CDR1 SGHAT and CDR2 FQDESV (reference sequence). CDR3 DNA: TGTGCCAGCAGCTTAGCAAGACAGGAACTGTTTTTT. Protein product: CASSLARQELFF. Filled out from reference TRBV11-1 and TRBJ2-2, the complete variable domain reads EAEVAQSPRYKITEKSQAVAFWCDPISGHATLYWYRQILGQGPELLVQFQDESVVDDSQLPKDRFSAERLKGVDSTLKIQPAELGDSAMYLCASSLARQELFFGEGSRLTVL.

V is TRBV19 and J is TRBJ2-1; 11 bases map to TRBD1. The trim removed 5 bases at V and 7 bases at J, leaving 1 base unmatched. The CDR3 consists of 13 residues. CDR1 is LNHDA and CDR2 is SQIVND in the germline V gene (reference sequence). This chain's CDR3 is CASSGDRGNEQFF. The CDR3 coding sequence is TGTGCCAGTAGTGGGGACAGGGGGAATGAGCAGTTCTTC.

The CDR3 protein is CASSQDYRNAYEQYF. For the CDR3, the DNA is TGTGCCAGCAGCCAAGATTACAGGAATGCCTACGAGCAGTACTTC. The chain is built from TRBV3-1 and TRBJ2-7; perhaps TRBD1 as D (5 bases). Germline assignment: CDR1 LGHDT and CDR2 YNNKEL (reference sequence). This CDR3 spans 15 amino acids. V was clipped by 0 bases and J by 2 bases, with 11 bases between them.

This clonotype has a handful of counts. The J gene is TRBJ2-2, the V gene TRBV24-1; 8 nucleotides match TRBD1. This CDR3 spans 16 amino acids. V trimming: 4 bases; J trimming: 1 base; junction bases outside the gene matches: 4. Germline CDR1 is KGHDR and CDR2 is SFDVKD. The CDR3 DNA is TGTGCCACCAGTGACACCGGGACAGGGAACACCGGGGAGCTGTTTTTT. It is translated as CATSDTGTGNTGELFF.

This clonotype was picked up a small number of times. The chain employs TRBV20-1 and TRBJ1-5; 7 bases match TRBD1. Germline V lookup: CDR1 DFQATT, CDR2 SNEGSKA (reference sequence). The CDR3 spans 13 residues. V gave up 6 bases and J gave up 4 bases; unmatched junction bases: 6. The chain's CDR3 is CSARDSRNQPQHF. In DNA form, the CDR3 reads TGCAGTGCCCGGGACAGTCGGAATCAGCCCCAGCATTTT.

The genes are TRBV7-2 and TRBJ2-1, with D possibly being TRBD1 (6 bases). Germline V gene data show CDR1 as SGHTA and CDR2 as FQGNSA. V gave up 2 bases and J gave up 8 bases, with 16 bases separating them. The CDR3 has 15 residues. The CDR3 coding sequence is TGTGCCAGCAGCTTATTCAGGGGCTTAACCGATGAGCAGTTCTTC. It encodes CASSLFRGLTDEQFF.

This clonotype was detected once. V gene TRBV28 combines with J gene TRBJ2-3, with 8 nucleotides matching TRBD1. Germline V CDR1 and CDR2: MDHEN, SYDVKM. V lost 6 bases and J lost 0; bases outside the gene matches: 5. CDR3 length: 15 amino acids. The CDR3 region has the DNA TGTGCCAGCAGCCCAGGGGGCTATAGCACAGATACGCAGTATTTT. Encoded protein: CASSPGGYSTDTQYF.

The chain employs TRBV7-2 and TRBJ2-5; D gene unclear. V gave up 1 base and J gave up 5 bases, with 11 bases separating them. The CDR3 covers 14 residues. The germline V gene has CDR1 SGHTA and CDR2 FQGNSA. CDR3 residues: CASSLGPSRETQYF. As DNA, the CDR3 is TGTGCCAGCAGCTTAGGTCCGAGCAGGGAGACCCAGTACTTC.

The chain links TRBV6-4 to TRBJ2-3, with 10 bases lining up with TRBD2. V gave up 6 bases and J gave up 0 bases; unmatched junction bases: 3. The CDR3 extends over 15 amino acids. CDR1 MRHNA and CDR2 SNTAGT come from the germline V gene. The CDR3 is CASRQLAGSTDTQYF. The CDR3 nucleotides read TGTGCCAGCAGACAACTAGCGGGGAGCACAGATACGCAGTATTTT.

This chain connects TRBV5-1 to TRBJ2-7; TRBD1 might be the D (6 bases). Germline-derived CDR1 and CDR2 are SGHRS and YFSETQ. This CDR3 spans 16 amino acids. V lost 7 bases and J lost 3, with 23 bases in between. For the CDR3, the DNA is TGCGCCAGCTCTCTACAGGGCAGCGGTGGGGTCTACGAGCAGTACTTC. Protein product: CASSLQGSGGVYEQYF.

V is TRBV7-2 and J is TRBJ2-7; D unclear. The germline gives CDR1 SGHTA, CDR2 FQGNSA. CDR3 length equals 13 residues. V was clipped by 5 bases and J by 1 base, with 9 bases between them. This CDR3 is CASSGGPSYEQYF. CDR3 coding DNA: TGTGCCAGCAGCGGCGGACCATCCTACGAGCAGTACTTC.

This clonotype was counted many times. The J gene is TRBJ1-6, the V gene TRBV6-5, with D hard to call. V lost 2 bases and J lost 8, with 7 bases in between. Germline V gene data show CDR1 as MNHEY and CDR2 as SVGAGI. The CDR3 length is 13 residues. The CDR3 here is CASSYLGDSPLHF. The CDR3 DNA reads as TGTGCCAGCAGTTACCTCGGTGATTCACCCCTCCACTTT.

This clonotype was detected only a few times. The rearrangement joins TRBV28 to TRBJ2-3, with D maybe TRBD1 (6 bases). Germline V gene lookup returns CDR1 MDHEN and CDR2 SYDVKM. Trimming pared 8 bases from V and 1 base from J, leaving 13 bases between. The CDR3 totals 14 residues. In nucleotides, the CDR3 is TGTGCCAGCGGGACGGGACAAGGCACAGATACGCAGTATTTT. Translating it yields CASGTGQGTDTQYF.

This clonotype was picked up a small number of times. The chain joins TRBV5-1 to TRBJ2-7; D perhaps matches TRBD1 (7 bases). Germline assignment: CDR1 SGHRS and CDR2 YFSETQ. The CDR3 loop spans 15 amino acids. V was pared by 4 bases and J by 3 bases, with 17 bases between. The DNA for the CDR3 is TGCGCCAGCAGCCCAGGACAGGCGGGGCGCTACGAGCAGTACTTC. Translating it yields CASSPGQAGRYEQYF.

This clonotype was seen repeatedly, ten times or more. This sequence joins TRBV5-1 and TRBJ2-7; a possible D gene is TRBD1 (6 bases). The germline gives CDR1 SGHRS, CDR2 YFSETQ. V was cut by 4 bases and J by 3 bases, with 11 bases left in between. The CDR3 sequence is 13 residues long. CDR3 nucleotide sequence: TGCGCCAGCAGCCCGGACAGTGGCTACGAGCAGTACTTC. It translates to CASSPDSGYEQYF.

This clonotype was found many times. The chain carries TRBV5-4 and TRBJ1-1; TRBD1 agrees at 8 bases. J gave up 5 bases and V 4 bases, and 7 bases lay outside the gene matches. Germline V gives CDR1 SGHNT, CDR2 YYREEE (reference sequence). The CDR3 spans 14 residues. CDR3 sequence: CASSPGQGRTEAFF. CDR3 DNA sequence: TGTGCCAGCAGCCCTGGACAGGGAAGAACTGAAGCTTTCTTT.

This clonotype was seen only a few times. The chain employs TRBV10-3 and TRBJ2-7; 11 bases map to TRBD2. The CDR3 runs to 15 residues. The V segment lost 6 bases and the J segment 2 bases; nucleotides outside the gene matches: 6. From germline, CDR1 is ENHRY and CDR2 SYGVKD. The CDR3 spells CAIRKTSGIPYEQYF. The DNA of the CDR3 is TGTGCCATCAGGAAGACTAGCGGGATCCCCTACGAGCAGTACTTC.

This clonotype was detected only a few times. The V and J genes are TRBV7-2 and TRBJ2-7; 7 bases align to TRBD2. V gave up 2 bases and J gave up 0 bases; unmatched junction bases: 4. Looked up from germline, CDR1 is SGHTA and CDR2 is FQGNSA. This CDR3 is built from 15 residues. As DNA, the CDR3 is TGTGCCAGCAGCTTATCCGGACTAGGCTCCTACGAGCAGTACTTC. Encoded protein: CASSLSGLGSYEQYF. The full variable domain, rest sourced from reference TRBV7-2 and TRBJ2-7, is GAGVSQSPSNKVTEKGKDVELRCDPISGHTALYWYRQSLGQGLEFLIYFQGNSAPDKSGLPSDRFSAERTGGSVSTLTIQRTQQEDSAVYLCASSLSGLGSYEQYFGPGTRLTVT.

The chain employs TRBV11-2 and TRBJ2-1, with a tentative D call TRBD2 (6 bases). The germline gives CDR1 SGHAT, CDR2 FQNNGV. This CDR3 is 13 amino acids long. The ends were cut back, 4 bases at V and 11 bases at J, with 15 bases in the middle. CDR3 loop: CASSSRDFTKQFF. CDR3 in DNA: TGTGCCAGCAGCTCCCGGGACTTTACAAAGCAGTTCTTC.

The J gene is TRBJ2-5, the V gene TRBV5-5; TRBD2 matches at 8 bases. CDR3 length: 16 amino acids. The J segment lost 0 bases and the V segment lost 4 bases, leaving 8 bases of the junction unmatched. Germline lookup yields CDR1 SGHKS and CDR2 YYEKEE (reference sequence). The CDR3 loop reads CASSPGSGGHQETQYF. Here the CDR3 DNA reads TGTGCCAGCAGCCCTGGGAGCGGGGGCCACCAAGAGACCCAGTACTTC.

This chain links TRBV29-1 with TRBJ2-7; perhaps TRBD2 as D (6 bases). The germline V and J ends were trimmed by 4 bases and 3 bases, with 13 bases remaining between them. Per the germline V gene, CDR1 is SQVTM and CDR2 is ANQGSEA. CDR3 length: 13 residues. The CDR3 region is CSVVSDSGYEQYF. The CDR3 bases are TGCAGCGTTGTCTCCGATAGCGGCTACGAGCAGTACTTC.

This clonotype was picked up a small number of times. This rearrangement joins TRBV7-9 to TRBJ2-1; the match to TRBD2 covers 9 bases. Per the germline V gene, CDR1 is SEHNR and CDR2 is FQNEAQ (reference sequence). The junction had 6 bases not matched to a gene; V was cut back by 5 bases and J by 7 bases. The CDR3 is made up of 14 amino acids. DNA of the CDR3: TGTGCCAGCAGCCCTTGGACTAGCGAGAATGAGCAGTTCTTC. Amino acids: CASSPWTSENEQFF.

The table lists this clonotype with many counts. The V and J genes are TRBV5-1 and TRBJ2-5; no firm D call. Trimming cost V 5 bases and J 2 bases, with 10 bases left between them. The CDR3 loop spans 13 amino acids. Per germline, CDR1 SGHRS and CDR2 YFSETQ. The CDR3 DNA follows: TGCGCCAGCAGATTGAGTCCTCAAGAGACCCAGTACTTC. It specifies CASRLSPQETQYF.

The chain has TRBV5-1 and TRBJ1-6; D not resolved. V gave up 1 base and J gave up 6 bases, with 2 bases separating them. Germline CDR1 is SGHRS and CDR2 is YFSETQ. The CDR3 covers 12 residues. CDR3: CASSLTNSPLHF. The CDR3 nucleotides read TGCGCCAGCAGCTTGACTAATTCACCCCTCCACTTT.